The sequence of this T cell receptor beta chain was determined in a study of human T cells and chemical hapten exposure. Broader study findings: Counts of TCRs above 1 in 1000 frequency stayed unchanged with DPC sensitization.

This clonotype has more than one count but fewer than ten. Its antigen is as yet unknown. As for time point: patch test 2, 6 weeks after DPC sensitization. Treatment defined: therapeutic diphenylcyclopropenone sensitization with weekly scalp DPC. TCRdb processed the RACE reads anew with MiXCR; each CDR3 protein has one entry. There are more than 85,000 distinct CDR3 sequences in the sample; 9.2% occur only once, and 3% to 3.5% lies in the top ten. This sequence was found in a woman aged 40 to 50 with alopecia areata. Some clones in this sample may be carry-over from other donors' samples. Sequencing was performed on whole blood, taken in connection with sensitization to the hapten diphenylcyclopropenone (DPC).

The CDR3 DNA reads as TGTGCCAGCAGCCCGACCGGGACTAGCGCCGGGGAGCTGTTTTTT. It yields the protein CASSPTGTSAGELFF. The gene calls are TRBV7-3 and TRBJ2-2; TRBD2 aligns across 10 bases. Germline lookup yields CDR1 SGHTA and CDR2 FQGTGA. This CDR3 spans 15 amino acids. With V trimmed by 5 bases and J by 6 bases, 6 bases remained unmatched.